This T cell receptor (beta chain) was identified in a study of blood T cell repertoires in COVID-19. The overall study: The origin of the acute and convalescent COVID-19 samples was the United States, Italy and Spain.

The protocol was immunoSEQ multiplex PCR, while the TCRdb copy is restricted to in-frame clones and leaves out a portion. The table has around 150,000 clones, around 89% seen once. Specimen: peripheral blood. The sequence was obtained from a man aged 60 to 69 with acute or convalescent COVID-19.

In DNA, the CDR3 is TGTGCCAGCAGCCCACAGACACCTAACTCTGGAAACACCATATATTTT. Protein product: CASSPQTPNSGNTIYF. The chain couples TRBV7-2 to TRBJ1-3; D remains ambiguous. The V gene lost 5 bases and the J gene lost 0 bases, with 14 bases spanning the gap. From germline, CDR1 is SGHTA and CDR2 FQGNSA. This CDR3 is 16 amino acids long.